This entry lists 9 T cell receptor beta chains sequenced from one sample in a study of regulatory T cells in long-lasting Graves disease (dated by TCRdb to the early 2020s). What this sample's time point label stands for: newly diagnosed GD, antithyroid drugs for less than 3 months. RNA was extracted from PBMCs in TRIzol for both TCR sequencing and RNA sequencing. The protocol used for the library was multiplex PCR. The sequencer was an Illumina HiSeq 4000. To build TCR beta libraries, CDR3 regions were amplified by Arm-PCR using iRepertoire HTBI primers. The public reads were reanalyzed by TCRdb: fastp trimming at Q25, MiXCR alignment, in-frame beta chains only. Duplicate CDR3 protein sequences are folded into a single record with the most common DNA and genes. This sample has 400,000 to 500,000 distinct CDR3 sequences in its table, and roughly 15% of those were observed once. Jointly, the top ten make up 20% to 25% of the sample.

Another study also made use of these data, one on T cells in Graves' hyperthyroidism and ophthalmopathy.

The sample was peripheral blood mononuclear cells (PBMCs), taken at new diagnosis, from a patient treated with antithyroid drugs. These receptors were obtained from a woman younger than 30 with Graves disease. Donor details come from another sample of the same person, matched by shared clones.

This clonotype was observed many times. This chain connects TRBV27 to TRBJ1-5, with 7 bases that match TRBD1. CDR1 and CDR2 (germline): MNHEY, SMNVEV (reference sequence). The CDR3 covers 15 residues. V lost 4 bases, J lost 5 bases, and 8 bases stayed unmatched. The CDR3 DNA reads TGTGCCAGCAGTTCGGGACAGAGTAATGATCAGCCCCAGCATTTT. Translated, it gives CASSSGQSNDQPQHF.

This clonotype was picked up a small number of times. V is TRBV5-1 and J is TRBJ2-1; 14 bases align to TRBD2. CDR1 SGHRS and CDR2 YFSETQ come from the germline V gene. The CDR3 runs to 17 residues. J was trimmed by 9 bases and V by 3 bases; bases with no gene match: 11. The CDR3 nucleotides read TGCGCCAGCAGCTCACGACTAGCGGGAGGGCCGAGGGGTGAGCAGTTCTTC. Residues: CASSSRLAGGPRGEQFF. Full variable domain (rest looked up from reference TRBV5-1 and TRBJ2-1): KAGVTQTPRYLIKTRGQQVTLSCSPISGHRSVSWYQQTPGQGLQFLFEYFSETQRNKGNFPGRFSGRQFSNSRSEMNVSTLELGDSALYLCASSSRLAGGPRGEQFFGPGTRLTVL.

This clonotype showed up many times. The chain uses TRBV7-8 and TRBJ2-3; D gene unclear. Per the germline V gene, CDR1 is SGHVS and CDR2 is FQNEAQ. V dropped 0 bases and J dropped 8 bases, with 6 bases sitting between them. CDR3 length: 12 amino acids. Written as DNA, the CDR3 is TGTGCCAGCAGCTTAGCCGATACTACGCAGTATTTT. It is translated as CASSLADTTQYF.

This clonotype was seen many times. This sequence joins TRBV2 and TRBJ2-1; 9 positions agree with TRBD2. The CDR3 extends over 15 amino acids. Germline V CDR1 and CDR2: SNHLY, FYNNEI. V was clipped by 6 bases and J by 3 bases; unmatched bases: 6. This CDR3 reads CASRTGLASYNEQFF. The CDR3 DNA reads TGTGCCAGCAGGACCGGACTAGCGAGCTACAATGAGCAGTTCTTC. Variable domain in full (rest from reference TRBV2 and TRBJ2-1): EPEVTQTPSHQVTQMGQEVILRCVPISNHLYFYWYRQILGQKVEFLVSFYNNEISEKSEIFDDQFSVERPDGSNFTLKIRSTKLEDSAMYFCASRTGLASYNEQFFGPGTRLTVL.

This clonotype appeared many times. V usage is TRBV7-9 and J usage is TRBJ2-1; TRBD1 is a possible D gene (6 bases). This CDR3 comprises 15 residues. With 4 bases removed from V and 0 bases from J, the gap between germline ends came to 10 bases. Germline CDR1 SEHNR, CDR2 FQNEAQ (reference sequence). CDR3 in DNA: TGTGCCAGCAGCTCCGACAGGAACTCCTACAATGAGCAGTTCTTC. Protein: CASSSDRNSYNEQFF.

This clonotype was picked up many times. Here the CDR3 DNA reads TGTGCCAGCAGTTGGGACTACCAAGAGACCCAGTACTTC. Protein sequence: CASSWDYQETQYF. V gene TRBV2 combines with J gene TRBJ2-5; the D gene is possibly TRBD2 (6 bases). The CDR3 totals 13 residues. The germline CDR1 and CDR2 sequences are SNHLY and FYNNEI. The ends were cut back, 5 bases at V and 0 bases at J, with 7 bases in the middle.

This clonotype was seen ten or more times. This chain joins TRBV6-2 or TRBV6-3 and TRBJ1-5; no clear D. The V gene lost 1 base and the J gene lost 0 bases, with 7 bases spanning the gap. The CDR3 has 15 residues. Germline CDR1 MNHEY, CDR2 SVGEGT. CDR3 DNA sequence: TGTGCCAGCAGTTACTGGGGAGATAGCAATCAGCCCCAGCATTTT. It codes for CASSYWGDSNQPQHF.

J is TRBJ2-1 and V is TRBV2; D is perhaps TRBD2 (5 bases). Looked up from germline, CDR1 is SNHLY and CDR2 is FYNNEI. The CDR3 length is 17 residues. V shed 6 bases and J shed 3 bases, with 21 bases lying between them. CDR3 bases: TGTGCCAGCAGCTTAAAGGTTGGAGGAGCCTACTACAATGAGCAGTTCTTC. Encoded protein: CASSLKVGGAYYNEQFF.

The J gene is TRBJ1-5, the V gene TRBV7-9; possible D gene TRBD1, 5 bases. Germline lookup yields CDR1 SEHNR and CDR2 FQNEAQ (reference sequence). Trimming pared 5 bases from V and 5 bases from J, leaving 16 bases between. CDR3 length: 15 amino acids. CDR3 nucleotides: TGTGCCAGCAGCCCATCCGGAGGGGTTGATCAGCCCCAGCATTTT. Protein: CASSPSGGVDQPQHF.